A single sample is the source of the 26 T cell receptor beta chains below, sequenced in a study of blood T cells in healthy people across ages. Sample-barcoded 5' priming and a J-beta primer mix drove a second PCR of 7 to 11 cycles. In TCRdb, the 5' RACE reads were re-called with MiXCR into one record per CDR3 protein. The sample has approximately 670,000 distinct CDR3 sequences, less than 45% seen once. Specimen: blood. Every receptor here comes from a man older than 75 in good health.

This sequence joins TRBV20-1 and TRBJ2-5, with TRBD2 matching 14 bases. The germline CDR1 and CDR2 sequences are DFQATT and SNEGSKA (reference sequence). The V gene end was trimmed by 6 bases and the J gene end by 4 bases; junction bases not matched to a gene: 7. This CDR3 contains 15 residues. The CDR3 protein is CSAKGTSGGVETQYF. The DNA of the CDR3 is TGCAGTGCCAAGGGGACTAGCGGGGGAGTAGAGACCCAGTACTTC.

This clonotype was found once. The rearrangement uses TRBV12-3 or TRBV12-4 and TRBJ2-3, with 7 bases fitting TRBD2. The J segment lost 4 bases and the V segment lost 5 bases, leaving 12 bases of the junction unmatched. This CDR3 is 16 amino acids long. In nucleotides, the CDR3 is TGTGCCAGCAGTAGGCGGGCGGGAGTTCGAGCAGATACGCAGTATTTT. It specifies CASSRRAGVRADTQYF.

This clonotype appeared a few times. The chain has TRBV11-2 and TRBJ2-2, with TRBD2 identical over 11 bases. Germline V gives CDR1 SGHAT, CDR2 FQNNGV. The CDR3 totals 21 residues. Trimming cost V 5 bases and J 1 base; bases outside gene matches: 18. DNA for the CDR3: TGTGCCAGCAGCCCGGAACGATCGCGACTGGGACTAGCGGTGAACACCGGGGAGCTGTTTTTT. As protein: CASSPERSRLGLAVNTGELFF. The full variable domain, completed using reference TRBV11-2 and TRBJ2-2, is EAGVAQSPRYKIIEKRQSVAFWCNPISGHATLYWYQQILGQGPKLLIQFQNNGVVDDSQLPKDRFSAERLKGVDSTLKIQPAKLEDSAVYLCASSPERSRLGLAVNTGELFFGEGSRLTVL.

This clonotype was seen a few times. The rearrangement uses TRBV12-3 or TRBV12-4 and TRBJ2-7, with 8 bases aligning to TRBD1. The CDR3 sequence is 12 residues long. V was pared by 6 bases and J by 5 bases, with 3 bases of the junction left unmatched. The CDR3: CASRTGVHEQYF. In DNA form, the CDR3 reads TGTGCCAGCAGGACAGGGGTCCACGAGCAGTACTTC.

This clonotype was counted only a few times. This chain uses TRBV7-3 with TRBJ2-1, with 8 bases lining up with TRBD1. The CDR3 is made up of 15 amino acids. With 5 bases clipped from V and 10 bases from J, the junction kept 13 bases outside the gene matches. Germline CDR1 SGHTA, CDR2 FQGTGA. CDR3 residues: CASSLETGASGEQFF. DNA for the CDR3: TGTGCCAGCAGCCTAGAGACAGGGGCATCAGGGGAGCAGTTCTTC.

This clonotype was detected many times. The J gene is TRBJ1-5, the V gene TRBV18; D call uncertain. CDR3 length equals 14 residues. Germline assignment: CDR1 KGHSH and CDR2 LQKENI. The V and J ends lost 0 bases and 4 bases respectively, with 7 bases between them. CDR3 in amino acids: CASSPPGRNQPQHF. The CDR3 coding sequence is TGTGCCAGCTCACCACCTGGACGGAATCAGCCCCAGCATTTT.

This clonotype was seen a few times. The chain recombines TRBV9 with TRBJ2-3; D possibly corresponds to TRBD2 (5 bases). The V and J ends lost 6 bases and 0 bases respectively, with 14 bases between them. Germline assignment: CDR1 SGDLS and CDR2 YYNGEE. The length of the CDR3 is 15 residues. CDR3 bases: TGTGCCAGCACGAAGGACTTCTCTAGCACAGATACGCAGTATTTT. Translation gives CASTKDFSSTDTQYF.

The chain links TRBV10-3 to TRBJ2-3, with TRBD1 matching over 10 bases. Germline CDR1 reads ENHRY; CDR2 reads SYGVKD. The V segment lost 3 bases and the J segment 5 bases; nucleotides outside the gene matches: 5. This CDR3 region has 15 residues. The CDR3, as DNA: TGTGCCATCAGTGACCGACAGGGGGCTGAAGATACGCAGTATTTT. Amino acid sequence: CAISDRQGAEDTQYF.

This chain connects TRBV30 to TRBJ2-3, with D unclear. The CDR3 totals 15 residues. Trimming left V 0 bases short and J 3 bases short, with 13 bases between. Germline CDR1 reads GTSNPN; CDR2 reads SVGIG (reference sequence). DNA of the CDR3: TGTGCCTGGAGTGTAGGGCCGGAAGGGACAGATACGCAGTATTTT. Encoded protein: CAWSVGPEGTDTQYF. The whole variable domain, filled in from reference TRBV30 and TRBJ2-3, reads SQTIHQWPATLVQPVGSPLSLECTVEGTSNPNLYWYRQAAGRGLQLLFYSVGIGQISSEVPQNLSASRPQDRQFILSSKKLLLSDSGFYLCAWSVGPEGTDTQYFGPGTRLTVL.

The chain carries TRBV13 and TRBJ1-5; 8 positions match TRBD1. V lost 4 bases and J lost 0; bases outside the gene matches: 5. From germline, CDR1 is PRHDT and CDR2 FYEKMQ (reference sequence). This CDR3 is built from 16 residues. This CDR3 reads CASSYYDRGSNQPQHF. CDR3 coding DNA: TGTGCCAGCAGCTACTACGACAGGGGTAGCAATCAGCCCCAGCATTTT.

The V and J genes are TRBV3-1 and TRBJ2-7; weak D call: TRBD1 (6 bases). The J call could be wrong; TRBJ2-5 is a better fit for the DNA end. There are 15 residues in the CDR3. Germline V lookup: CDR1 LGHDT, CDR2 YNNKEL (reference sequence). The CDR3 bases are TGTGCCAGCAGCGACCCTCTCGGCAGGGGAGAGACCCAGTACTTC. This codes for CASSDPLGRGETQYF.

V usage is TRBV7-2 and J usage is TRBJ1-1, with no clear D. The CDR3 runs to 14 residues. Germline lookup yields CDR1 SGHTA and CDR2 FQGNSA. V was clipped by 1 base and J by 6 bases, with 12 bases between them. CDR3 region: CASSLGMGRAEAFF. CDR3 in DNA: TGTGCCAGCAGCTTAGGAATGGGTAGGGCTGAAGCTTTCTTT.

The chain is built from TRBV29-1 and TRBJ2-5, with D unclear. The J call is in doubt because the DNA end fits TRBJ2-4 better. This CDR3 has 11 residues. Germline V gene sequence: CDR1 SQVTM, CDR2 ANQGSEA. CDR3 bases: TGCAGCGCTGGGCCGGAAAACATTCAGTACTTC. Translated: CSAGPENIQYF.

V and J are TRBV20-1 and TRBJ1-6; D call uncertain. The CDR3 sequence is 15 residues long. V was clipped by 0 bases and J by 6 bases, with 12 bases between them. Germline assignment: CDR1 DFQATT and CDR2 SNEGSKA (reference sequence). This CDR3 reads CSARDLGRLNSPLHF. The CDR3, as DNA: TGCAGTGCTAGAGATCTTGGACGGCTTAATTCACCCCTCCACTTT.

This clonotype occurred once. The chain is built from TRBV5-5 and TRBJ2-7; D is ambiguous. CDR1 is SGHKS, CDR2 YYEKEE, per germline (reference sequence). V lost 1 base, J lost 2 bases, and 7 bases lay in between. This CDR3 is 13 amino acids long. The CDR3 loop is CASSLIGPYEQYF. The CDR3 region has the DNA TGTGCCAGCAGCTTGATAGGGCCCTACGAGCAGTACTTC.

The chain recombines TRBV5-1 with TRBJ2-1; 10 bases match TRBD2. Trimming cost V 0 bases and J 8 bases; bases outside gene matches: 5. The CDR3 extends over 15 amino acids. CDR1 and CDR2 (germline): SGHRS, YFSETQ. The CDR3 protein is CASSLEASGSYEQFF. The CDR3 coding sequence is TGCGCCAGCAGCTTGGAGGCTAGCGGGAGTTATGAGCAGTTCTTC.

Details on this clonotype: Its ends do not fully match the called genes, so a read error is possible. The J gene is TRBJ2-3, the V gene TRBV29-1; D perhaps matches TRBD1 (5 bases). CDR1 is SQVTM and CDR2 is ANQGSEA in the germline V gene. The CDR3 runs 16 residues. The CDR3 loop is CSVELQENLLTDTRYF. In DNA form, the CDR3 reads TGCAGCGTCGAACTACAGGAGAACCTTCTCACAGATACGCGGTATTTT.

The rearrangement uses TRBV14 and TRBJ2-1; 8 positions match TRBD2. CDR1 is SGHDN and CDR2 is FVKESK in the germline V gene. The CDR3 is 13 amino acids. V was clipped by 3 bases and J by 12 bases; unmatched bases: 7. The CDR3 here is CASSQPGGAVQFF. CDR3 DNA: TGTGCCAGCAGCCAGCCGGGAGGGGCTGTGCAGTTCTTC.

The chain recombines TRBV30 with TRBJ2-1; 10 bases match TRBD2. CDR1 is GTSNPN, CDR2 SVGIG, per germline (reference sequence). CDR3 size: 15 residues. V shed 1 base, J shed 7 bases, and the junction held 7 bases outside the gene matches. The CDR3 DNA is TGTGCCTGGAGTGAAAGCGGGAGGGCCAGGAATGAGCAGTTCTTC. It encodes CAWSESGRARNEQFF.

At least ten counts were recorded for this clonotype. This rearrangement joins TRBV7-3 to TRBJ2-1, with D possibly TRBD2 on 5 matching bases. The CDR3 is 14 amino acids. Trimming cost V 0 bases and J 11 bases, with 14 bases left between them. Germline V CDR1 and CDR2: SGHTA, FQGTGA. The DNA of the CDR3 is TGTGCCAGCAGCTTAACGGGCGGCACGGGGAAGCAGTTCTTC. Translating it yields CASSLTGGTGKQFF.

The chain recombines TRBV7-2 with TRBJ2-1, with D unresolved. CDR3 length equals 15 residues. The germline V gene has CDR1 SGHTA and CDR2 FQGNSA. Trimming stripped 1 base from V and 1 base from J, with 8 bases between. DNA for the CDR3: TGTGCCAGCAGCTTAGTGGCAACATCCTACAATGAGCAGTTCTTC. Translating it yields CASSLVATSYNEQFF.

This clonotype was observed a handful of times. The V and J genes are TRBV10-1 and TRBJ2-5; TRBD1 or TRBD2 may be the D gene (5 bases each). With the DNA end fitting TRBJ2-7 better, the J assignment may be wrong. CDR1 WNHNN and CDR2 SYGVQD come from the germline V gene (reference sequence). The CDR3 consists of 12 residues. This CDR3 is CASDPRGHEQYF. Here the CDR3 DNA reads TGCGCCAGCGACCCCCGGGGCCACGAGCAGTACTTC.

The chain has TRBV7-9 and TRBJ2-3; D is undetermined. This CDR3 comprises 13 residues. Germline-derived CDR1 and CDR2 are SEHNR and FQNEAQ (reference sequence). V lost 5 bases and J 5 bases, leaving 11 bases between the germline ends. The CDR3 DNA reads as TGTGCCAGCAGCCGACGATTCATAGATACGCAGTATTTT. This gives the protein CASSRRFIDTQYF.

This clonotype appeared once. This chain connects TRBV4-3 to TRBJ2-7; TRBD2 is a possible D gene (5 bases). The J call may be wrong; the DNA end is better matched by TRBJ2-5. Germline CDR1 is LGHNA and CDR2 is YSLEER. The CDR3 spans 14 residues. CDR3 sequence: CASSQDPGIETQYF. The CDR3 DNA follows: TGCGCCAGCAGCCAAGATCCGGGAATAGAGACCCAGTACTTC.

In its sample, this clonotype was seen a few times. This sequence joins TRBV19 and TRBJ2-3, with TRBD2 identical over 10 bases. CDR1 is LNHDA and CDR2 is SQIVND in the germline V gene (reference sequence). CDR3 length equals 15 residues. With 9 bases clipped from V and 0 bases from J, the junction kept 6 bases outside the gene matches. CDR3: CASRLAGSSTDTQYF. The CDR3 DNA reads TGTGCCAGCCGACTAGCGGGCAGTAGCACAGATACGCAGTATTTT.

As regards this clonotype: Being one base from a much bigger clone, this may be a read error. This rearrangement joins TRBV11-3 to TRBJ2-5; D perhaps matches TRBD2 (6 bases). The germline V and J ends were trimmed by 0 bases and 11 bases, with 22 bases remaining between them. CDR3 length: 16 amino acids. CDR1 is SGHNT, CDR2 YENEEA, per germline. The CDR3 spells CASSLDVRRGEHEQYF. In nucleotides, the CDR3 is TGTGCCAGCAGCTTAGATGTGCGGCGGGGAGAACATGAGCAGTACTTC.